The rows below give T cell receptor beta chains drawn from one sample of a study of CXCR3-negative and CXCR3-positive naive CD8 T cells. TCRdb re-called the 5' RACE reads; every CDR3 protein appears as one record, without DNA. The sample table sets out more than 45,000 distinct CDR3 sequences. Material for sequencing was memory CD8+ T cells from blood. The origin of the receptors is a human donor in good health. Some clones in this sample may be carry-over from other donors' samples. The CDR3 runs from the conserved cysteine through the conserved F or W. Fields, in order: V gene, J gene, CDR3 protein.

TRBV7-9	TRBJ2-7	CASRWAGHSYEQYF
TRBV5-1	TRBJ2-3	CASSDGLAVTDTQYF
TRBV2	TRBJ2-1	CASSAPGSSYNEQFF
TRBV29-1	TRBJ1-1	CSVSDRGGTEAFF
TRBV10-2	TRBJ2-7	CASSEAPTLYEQYF
TRBV27	TRBJ1-5	CASSPRQGNQPQHF
TRBV20-1	TRBJ1-1	CSAKTGTTEAFF
TRBV20-1	TRBJ2-3	CSASKVAGEKDTQYF
TRBV11-2	TRBJ1-2	CASSEGTTSGYGYTF
TRBV19	TRBJ2-7	CASRPGPSAYEQYF
TRBV11-3	TRBJ2-1	CASSRTSGSASPYNEQFF
TRBV15	TRBJ1-1	CATSRVVGEEALF
TRBV28	TRBJ2-1	CASSFWRESGGNEQFF
TRBV7-9	TRBJ1-2	CASSPSDRGYGYTF
TRBV29-1	TRBJ2-1	CSLGTSGGWNEQFF
TRBV6-5	TRBJ2-7	CASRQNRLAWAEQYF
TRBV28	TRBJ1-1	CASSPLGLNTEAFF
TRBV7-2	TRBJ2-2	CASTTWAENTGELFF
TRBV7-9	TRBJ2-1	CASSPPWRRERNNEQFF
TRBV27	TRBJ2-7	CASSLVGHSYEQYF
TRBV7-9	TRBJ1-2	CASSFDGFGGYTF
TRBV7-9	TRBJ1-1	CASSLAGIPEAFF
TRBV11-1	TRBJ2-2	CASSRRGQETGELFF
TRBV28	TRBJ2-1	CASSFAALAGMTDNEQFF
TRBV7-3	TRBJ2-7	CASSQYQGPSYEQYF
TRBV5-5	TRBJ2-7	CASSSRDSFYEQYF
TRBV29-1	TRBJ1-3	CSVEGESSGNTIYF
TRBV20-1	TRBJ2-5	CSAGDMKETQYF
TRBV3-1	TRBJ2-3	CASSQTTSPPTDTQYF
TRBV29-1	TRBJ2-7	CSVVLGPYEQYF
TRBV18	TRBJ2-4	CASSVTGTRGTNIQYF
TRBV2	TRBJ2-3	CASSEGGTDTQYF
TRBV6-2/TRBV6-3	TRBJ2-3	CASNLAGGSDTQYF
TRBV28	TRBJ2-7	CASSTGAPLGEQYF